This TCR beta chain appears in the sequencing data of a study of human T cells and chemical hapten exposure. The sample holds a few counts of this clonotype. The germline CDR1 and CDR2 sequences are SGHNT and YYREEE (reference sequence). V lost 3 bases and J 4 bases, leaving 17 bases between the germline ends. The CDR3 is 15 residues long. The time point denotes: patch test 1, 2 weeks after DPC sensitization. As to treatment: therapeutic diphenylcyclopropenone sensitization with weekly scalp DPC. TCRdb used MiXCR to reprocess the RACE reads, holding one entry per CDR3 protein. Counted here are 75,000 to 95,000 distinct CDR3 sequences, about 11% occurring once; the ten biggest clones make up 3.5%.

The V and J genes are TRBV5-4 and TRBJ2-7, with D unresolved. Specimen: whole blood, collected in connection with sensitization to the hapten diphenylcyclopropenone (DPC). This receptor was identified in a woman aged 60-70 years with alopecia areata. Some clones in this sample may be carry-over from other donors' samples. For the CDR3, the DNA is TGTGCCAGCAGCTCTGGCTCTACGACACTTTACGAGCAGTACTTC. Its translation is CASSSGSTTLYEQYF.